The subject of this entry is one T cell receptor (beta chain). What it binds is not known. The record originates from a study of cytomegalovirus exposure and HLA in healthy donors. Across the whole study: Researchers found that roughly 77% of about 400 genotyped donors fell within the Caucasian-associated ancestry cluster. Points from the study as a whole: Further analysis, carried out later, found HLA-associated TCR beta chains more clonally expanded than equally common other chains. There were about 160 TCR beta chains listed as cytomegalovirus-associated.

Primers for the PCR totalled 60 Vbeta and 13 Jbeta. Source study methods: Later, tens of millions of unique TCR beta chains were counted in an analysis, and about 12 million of them were shared. Here immunoSEQ multiplex PCR was the method, and the copy in TCRdb shows in-frame clones only, minus some. The V and J calls and clone size are taken from that table; D and trimming were inferred from the DNA. The sample holds 210,000 or so clones; about 77% are singletons and the top ten take roughly 2.1%. Unmatched junction bases numbered 10, after V lost 2 bases and J lost 6 bases. The CDR3 sequence is 18 residues long. Per germline, CDR1 SGHTA and CDR2 FQGNSA.

V and J are TRBV7-2 and TRBJ2-1; 13 nucleotides align to TRBD2. Sequenced: PBMCs. The TCR originated in a woman aged 25 to 39 in good health and CMV-seropositive. The CDR3 DNA is TGTGCCAGCAGCTTATTCCCCGGACTAGCGGGAGCCGGCAATGAGCAGTTCTTC. It codes for CASSLFPGLAGAGNEQFF.